This passage covers 27 T cell receptor beta chains from one sample sequenced in a study of T cell clones after liver transplantation. Libraries were prepared by immunoSEQ multiplex PCR; TCRdb keeps only in-frame clonotypes and omits some of them. The table lists roughly 100,000 clones, 75% to 90% of them singletons. The sequenced sample was CD4+ T cells from blood, obtained before liver transplant. The receptors were gathered from a human donor who received a liver transplant.

This chain uses TRBV14 with TRBJ2-1, with TRBD2 matching over 15 bases. After removal of 2 bases from V and 7 bases from J, the junction contained 15 bases not matched to a gene. In germline, CDR1 is SGHDN, CDR2 FVKESK. CDR3 length: 20 residues. The CDR3 DNA follows: TGTGCCAGCAGCCAATCGATTGGGACTAGCGGGAGGAACTCATGGAATGAGCAGTTCTTC. This codes for CASSQSIGTSGRNSWNEQFF.

This clone was found once. The chain recombines TRBV6-5 with TRBJ2-1, with D perhaps TRBD2 (6 bases). From germline, CDR1 is MNHEY and CDR2 SVGAGI. Trimming shortened V by 0 bases and J by 0 bases, and 6 bases separated the two germline ends. This CDR3 comprises 15 residues. For the CDR3, the DNA is TGTGCCAGCAGTTACTCCGGGAGCTCCTACAATGAGCAGTTCTTC. Its translation is CASSYSGSSYNEQFF.

The CDR3 is CASSPMDRIYF. CDR3 DNA sequence: TGTGCCAGCAGCCCTATGGACCGGATCTATTTT. V and J are TRBV7-8 and TRBJ2-3; D is unresolved. The CDR3 has 11 residues. Germline V gene data show CDR1 as SGHVS and CDR2 as FQNEAQ. V was clipped by 5 bases and J by 15 bases, with 15 bases between them.

J is TRBJ2-2 and V is TRBV2; 15 nucleotides line up with TRBD2. Germline V gene sequence: CDR1 SNHLY, CDR2 FYNNEI. The V and J ends lost 0 bases and 5 bases, in that order; junction bases with no gene match: 7. The CDR3 is 19 residues long. The CDR3 region has the DNA TGTGCCAGCAGTGAAGCTGGGACTAGCGGGAGGTTGGGGACCGGGGAGCTGTTTTTT. It encodes CASSEAGTSGRLGTGELFF.

The J gene is TRBJ1-2, the V gene TRBV5-1; D may be TRBD1 (5 bases). V was trimmed by 2 bases and J by 4 bases, leaving 12 bases between them. This CDR3 is built from 14 residues. CDR1 is SGHRS and CDR2 is YFSETQ in the germline V gene. For the CDR3, the DNA is TGCGCCAGCAGCTTAGGGGATGGCAGCTATGGCTACACCTTC. Protein: CASSLGDGSYGYTF. Looking up the rest from reference TRBV5-1 and TRBJ1-2 gives the full variable domain: KAGVTQTPRYLIKTRGQQVTLSCSPISGHRSVSWYQQTPGQGLQFLFEYFSETQRNKGNFPGRFSGRQFSNSRSEMNVSTLELGDSALYLCASSLGDGSYGYTFGSGTRLTVV.

This clone appeared a few times. The rearrangement links TRBV4-3 to TRBJ2-7, with TRBD2 matching 7 bases. With V trimmed by 1 base and J by 3 bases, 6 bases remained unmatched. CDR3 size: 15 residues. From germline, CDR1 is LGHNA and CDR2 YSLEER. CDR3: CASSQAGLADYEQYF. CDR3 nucleotides: TGCGCCAGCAGCCAAGCAGGTCTAGCGGACTACGAGCAGTACTTC.

V and J are TRBV7-6 and TRBJ2-2, with 8 bases identical to TRBD2. Unmatched junction bases numbered 6, after V lost 5 bases and J lost 7 bases. This CDR3 has 14 amino acids. Germline V CDR1 and CDR2: SGHVS, FNYEAQ. CDR3 in DNA: TGTGCCAGCAGCCCCGGGGGGGCGATCGGGGAGCTGTTTTTT. Its protein is CASSPGGAIGELFF. The whole variable domain, filled in from reference TRBV7-6 and TRBJ2-2, reads GAGVSQSPRYKVTKRGQDVALRCDPISGHVSLYWYRQALGQGPEFLTYFNYEAQQDKSGLPNDRFSAERPEGSISTLTIQRTEQRDSAMYRCASSPGGAIGELFFGEGSRLTVL.

The chain couples TRBV6-5 to TRBJ1-6; 9 nucleotides line up with TRBD1. Germline loops: CDR1 MNHEY, CDR2 SVGAGI. The CDR3 totals 16 residues. V trimming: 4 bases; J trimming: 7 bases; junction bases outside the gene matches: 8. The CDR3 DNA is TGTGCCAGCAGTTCTCCTAGACAGGGGGGCAATTCACCCCTCCACTTT. This codes for CASSSPRQGGNSPLHF.

This clone was seen a few times. The chain carries TRBV5-1 and TRBJ1-6; unclear D gene. The CDR3 extends over 12 amino acids. V lost 4 bases and J lost 10, with 9 bases in between. Germline CDR1 SGHRS, CDR2 YFSETQ. CDR3 nucleotide sequence: TGCGCCAGCAGCCCGGTGGGGTCACCCCTCCACTTT. This codes for CASSPVGSPLHF.

V usage is TRBV5-4 and J usage is TRBJ1-3; D remains unclear. V lost 0 bases to trimming and J lost 3 bases, with 1 base between them. This CDR3 comprises 12 residues. In germline, CDR1 is SGHNT, CDR2 YYREEE (reference sequence). The CDR3 reads CASSLGGNTIYF. CDR3 DNA: TGTGCCAGCAGCTTGGGTGGAAACACCATATATTTT.

The rearrangement uses TRBV18 and TRBJ1-5, with 8 bases that match TRBD1. Germline lookup yields CDR1 KGHSH and CDR2 LQKENI. The CDR3 loop spans 13 amino acids. Trimming at V came to 3 bases and at J to 6 bases, leaving 1 base not matched to a gene. DNA for the CDR3: TGTGCCAGCTCACCGGACAGGGTTCAGCCCCAGCATTTT. Translation gives CASSPDRVQPQHF.

V gene TRBV14 combines with J gene TRBJ2-6, with 10 nucleotides matching TRBD1. The junction had 6 bases not matched to a gene; V was cut back by 4 bases and J by 0 bases. Germline lookup yields CDR1 SGHDN and CDR2 FVKESK. CDR3 length: 18 amino acids. The CDR3 region is CASSRMTGGPSGANVLTF. The CDR3 nucleotides are TGTGCCAGCAGCCGAATGACAGGGGGCCCCTCTGGGGCCAACGTCCTGACTTTC.

This chain links TRBV5-5 with TRBJ1-1, with D possibly TRBD1 on 5 matching bases. The CDR3 is 13 residues long. The germline gives CDR1 SGHKS, CDR2 YYEKEE (reference sequence). V was clipped by 1 base and J by 1 base, with 5 bases between them. The CDR3 DNA sequence: TGTGCCAGCAGCTTGACAGGGAACACTGAAGCTTTCTTT. It is translated as CASSLTGNTEAFF.

This chain uses TRBV29-1 with TRBJ1-2; TRBD1 might be the D (6 bases). V lost 3 bases to trimming and J lost 4 bases, with 15 bases between them. CDR1 and CDR2 from the germline V gene are SQVTM and ANQGSEA. This CDR3 region has 14 residues. In DNA form, the CDR3 reads TGCAGCGTTGACCATCGGGGGGCGAGCTATGGCTACACCTTC. The encoded protein is CSVDHRGASYGYTF. Full variable domain (missing parts from reference TRBV29-1 and TRBJ1-2): SAVISQKPSRDICQRGTSLTIQCQVDSQVTMMFWYRQQPGQSLTLIATANQGSEATYESGFVIDKFPISRPNLTFSTLTVSNMSPEDSSIYLCSVDHRGASYGYTFGSGTRLTVV.

This chain joins TRBV6-1 and TRBJ1-5; D call uncertain. Trimming left V 4 bases short and J 3 bases short, with 7 bases between. Germline V gene lookup returns CDR1 MNHNS and CDR2 SASEGT. The CDR3 has 13 residues. For the CDR3, the DNA is TGTGCCAGCAGTGGTCGGGACAATCAGCCCCAGCATTTT. This translates into CASSGRDNQPQHF.

The rearrangement uses TRBV15 and TRBJ2-7; D remains ambiguous. V was pared by 5 bases and J by 8 bases, with 13 bases between. The CDR3 runs 12 residues. CDR1 and CDR2 from the germline V gene are LNHNV and YYDKDF (reference sequence). The CDR3 coding sequence is TGTGCCACCAGCCTCCGGACGTCTCAGCAGTACTTC. Its protein is CATSLRTSQQYF.

V is TRBV2 and J is TRBJ1-1, with D unclear. CDR1 is SNHLY, CDR2 FYNNEI, per germline. CDR3 size: 15 residues. The ends were cut back, 2 bases at V and 0 bases at J, with 10 bases in the middle. The CDR3 DNA sequence: TGTGCCAGCAGTGAATTCGGCAGGATGAACACTGAAGCTTTCTTT. It yields the protein CASSEFGRMNTEAFF.

The J gene is TRBJ2-3, the V gene TRBV7-3; tentative D call: TRBD1 (5 bases). Trimming removed 3 bases from V and 4 bases from J, with 17 bases in between. CDR1 SGHTA and CDR2 FQGTGA come from the germline V gene. The CDR3 has 16 residues. For the CDR3, the DNA is TGTGCCAGCAGCTTCGGTGACAGCGTGATGTCAGATACGCAGTATTTT. Translating it yields CASSFGDSVMSDTQYF.

The rearrangement joins TRBV7-9 to TRBJ1-1; D is undetermined. Germline V gene lookup returns CDR1 SEHNR and CDR2 FQNEAQ (reference sequence). The CDR3 extends over 16 amino acids. Trimming took 4 bases from V and 0 from J, leaving 15 bases between them. The CDR3, as DNA: TGTGCCAGCAGCTCCTACATTTCCCTTATGAACACTGAAGCTTTCTTT. Its translation: CASSSYISLMNTEAFF.

This chain connects TRBV5-6 to TRBJ1-2; 8 bases fit TRBD1. Trimming at V came to 3 bases and at J to 5 bases, leaving 9 bases not matched to a gene. CDR3 length equals 15 residues. CDR1 is SGHDT and CDR2 is YYEEEE in the germline V gene. CDR3 nucleotides: TGTGCCAGCAGCTCCGGACAGGGAGAAGGGTATGGCTACACCTTC. Protein: CASSSGQGEGYGYTF.

This chain links TRBV19 with TRBJ2-3, with D unclear. The CDR3 length is 13 residues. The V end was cut by 8 bases, the J end by 2 bases, with 11 bases between. The germline V gene has CDR1 LNHDA and CDR2 SQIVND (reference sequence). The CDR3 spells CASSPGHTDTQYF. The CDR3 coding sequence is TGTGCCAGTTCGCCGGGTCACACAGATACGCAGTATTTT.

Here the CDR3 DNA reads TGTGCCAGCAGCTTGGGTGGCGACCCATCCTACGAGCAGTACTTC. Translating gives CASSLGGDPSYEQYF. The chain carries TRBV7-9 and TRBJ2-7; no definite D call. V was clipped by 3 bases and J by 1 base, with 13 bases between them. The CDR3 loop spans 15 amino acids. CDR1 is SEHNR and CDR2 is FQNEAQ in the germline V gene (reference sequence).

This clone appeared a single time. V and J are TRBV6-1 and TRBJ1-1; possibly TRBD1 for D (5 bases). Germline V lookup: CDR1 MNHNS, CDR2 SASEGT. Trimming took 4 bases from V and 3 from J, leaving 18 bases between them. The length of the CDR3 is 16 residues. CDR3 region: CASSAEGVKGDTEAFF. CDR3 sequence (DNA): TGTGCCAGCAGTGCCGAAGGGGTGAAGGGTGACACTGAAGCTTTCTTT.

The chain joins TRBV5-1 to TRBJ2-5; the D gene is possibly TRBD2 (6 bases). With 4 bases removed from V and 1 base from J, the gap between germline ends came to 8 bases. The CDR3 contains 13 residues. CDR1 SGHRS and CDR2 YFSETQ come from the germline V gene. The CDR3 sequence is CASSRDFQETQYF. The CDR3 coding sequence is TGCGCCAGCAGCCGGGACTTCCAAGAGACCCAGTACTTC.

The CDR3 protein is CASSLQGDNEQFF. CDR3 bases: TGTGCCAGCAGTTTACAGGGGGACAATGAGCAGTTCTTC. The rearrangement uses TRBV7-3 and TRBJ2-1, with TRBD1 identical over 8 bases. This CDR3 region has 13 residues. Trimming at V came to 6 bases and at J to 5 bases, leaving 3 bases not matched to a gene. Germline loops: CDR1 SGHTA, CDR2 FQGTGA. Variable domain in full (rest from reference TRBV7-3 and TRBJ2-1): GAGVSQTPSNKVTEKGKYVELRCDPISGHTALYWYRQSLGQGPEFLIYFQGTGAADDSGLPNDRFFAVRPEGSVSTLKIQRTERGDSAVYLCASSLQGDNEQFFGPGTRLTVL.

The chain combines TRBV6-5 with TRBJ2-7; 12 bases fit TRBD1. Germline V gives CDR1 MNHEY, CDR2 SVGAGI. This CDR3 has 15 amino acids. V gave up 7 bases and J gave up 4 bases; unmatched junction bases: 8. As DNA, the CDR3 is TGTGCCAGCAACGGACCGGGACAGGGGGCTTACGAGCAGTACTTC. This codes for CASNGPGQGAYEQYF.

J is TRBJ2-7 and V is TRBV4-3, with 13 bases matching TRBD2. The CDR3 loop spans 17 amino acids. V gave up 4 bases and J gave up 5 bases; unmatched junction bases: 11. The V gene's germline CDR1 is LGHNA and CDR2 YSLEER. CDR3 DNA: TGCGCCAGCAGCCTTTCACCCGGGGGACTAGCGGGGAACGAGCAGTACTTC. The encoded protein is CASSLSPGGLAGNEQYF.